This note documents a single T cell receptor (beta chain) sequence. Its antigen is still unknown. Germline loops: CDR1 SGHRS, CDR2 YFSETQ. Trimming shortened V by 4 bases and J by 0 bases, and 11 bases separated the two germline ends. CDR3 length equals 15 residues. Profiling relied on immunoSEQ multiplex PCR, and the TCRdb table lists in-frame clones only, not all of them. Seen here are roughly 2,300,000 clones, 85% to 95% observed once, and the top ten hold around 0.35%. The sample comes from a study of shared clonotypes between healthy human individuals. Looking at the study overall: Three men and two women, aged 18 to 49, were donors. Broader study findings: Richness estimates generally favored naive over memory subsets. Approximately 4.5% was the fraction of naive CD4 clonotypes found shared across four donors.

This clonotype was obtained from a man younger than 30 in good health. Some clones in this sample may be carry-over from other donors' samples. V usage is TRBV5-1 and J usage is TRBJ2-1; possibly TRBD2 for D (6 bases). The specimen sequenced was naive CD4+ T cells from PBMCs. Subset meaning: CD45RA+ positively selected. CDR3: CASSGTLSSYNEQFF. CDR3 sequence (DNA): TGCGCCAGCAGCGGGACTTTGAGCTCCTACAATGAGCAGTTCTTC. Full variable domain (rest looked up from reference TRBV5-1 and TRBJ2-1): KAGVTQTPRYLIKTRGQQVTLSCSPISGHRSVSWYQQTPGQGLQFLFEYFSETQRNKGNFPGRFSGRQFSNSRSEMNVSTLELGDSALYLCASSGTLSSYNEQFFGPGTRLTVL.